Sequencing of this T cell receptor (beta chain) was carried out in a study of T-cell reconstitution after alpha-beta-depleted transplantation in children. The study, taken as a whole, reports: Surviving recipient T cells and thymic progenitors underlay high day-60 TCRbeta diversity in some patients. Reports say that about two months after transplant, the alpha-beta T cells came out of several hundred graft clones that had expanded. When one year had passed after transplant, most T-cell counts and diversity came from newly produced T cells.

In its sample, this clonotype ranks as medium-sized. Its antigen is not known. The J segment lost 3 bases and the V segment lost 2 bases, leaving 6 bases of the junction unmatched. The CDR3 is made up of 15 amino acids. During its preparation, the TCRbeta library received unique molecular identifiers. TCRdb redid the calling of the PCR reads with MiXCR, one entry per CDR3 protein. The sample consists of around 72,000 distinct CDR3 sequences, approximately 5% of them appearing once. The source was PBMCs, mostly from graft donor cells, collected 180 days after TCRalphabeta/CD19-depleted stem cell transplant. The chain combines TRBV12-3 or TRBV12-4 with TRBJ2-5, with 7 bases aligning to TRBD1. The clonotype was recovered from a boy younger than two who had a stem cell transplant for acute myeloid leukemia, so the T cells may come from the graft donor. Here the CDR3 reads CASSLSLGTEETQYF. Here the CDR3 DNA reads TGTGCCAGCAGTTTATCCCTTGGGACAGAAGAGACCCAGTACTTC.